Following are 20 T cell receptor beta chains from one sample sequenced in a study of T cells after yellow fever vaccination. TCRdb re-analysed the 5' RACE reads in MiXCR, keeping a single row per CDR3 protein. The table lists about 330,000 distinct CDR3 sequences, approximately 4% of them singletons. Sequencing was performed on PBMCs, taken 5 days after the yellow fever booster vaccination. These receptors were taken from a man aged 18 to 30 who received the YFV17D yellow fever vaccine.

This clonotype was seen more than once but under ten times. The chain's CDR3 is CASSQNSGDTQYF. The CDR3 nucleotides read TGTGCCAGCAGCCAAAATTCTGGAGATACGCAGTATTTT. The chain recombines TRBV14 with TRBJ2-3; no firm D call. The CDR3 is 13 amino acids. Looked up from germline, CDR1 is SGHDN and CDR2 is FVKESK. V was clipped by 2 bases and J by 5 bases, with 8 bases between them.

In this sample, this clonotype turned up a few times. DNA of the CDR3: TGCAGTGCAGGGACTGCGACCGGGGAGCTGTTTTTT. Its protein product is CSAGTATGELFF. V usage is TRBV20-1 and J usage is TRBJ2-2; a weak D match, TRBD2 (6 bases). This CDR3 has 12 residues. Per the germline V gene, CDR1 is DFQATT and CDR2 is SNEGSKA (reference sequence). V lost 6 bases and J lost 5, with 10 bases in between.

Ten or more counts support this clonotype. V and J are TRBV6-1 and TRBJ2-2; D unresolved. In germline, CDR1 is MNHNS, CDR2 SASEGT. The CDR3 runs 11 residues. Trimming removed 3 bases at V and 6 bases at J, with 2 bases between. The DNA of the CDR3 is TGTGCCAGCAGTGACTCCGGGGAGCTGTTTTTT. It specifies CASSDSGELFF.

This clonotype was seen ten or more times. The chain couples TRBV7-9 to TRBJ2-4; the match to TRBD1 covers 7 bases. Germline lookup yields CDR1 SEHNR and CDR2 FQNEAQ (reference sequence). This CDR3 region has 18 residues. The junction had 18 bases not matched to a gene; V was cut back by 6 bases and J by 4 bases. The CDR3 region is CASSPSARQGIKKNIQYF. The DNA for the CDR3 is TGTGCCAGCAGTCCATCCGCCCGACAGGGAATAAAAAAAAACATTCAGTACTTC.

CDR3 region: CASSGDSPPYGYTF. The CDR3 bases are TGTGCCAGCAGTGGGGACAGCCCGCCCTATGGCTACACCTTC. The chain combines TRBV28 with TRBJ1-2; 7 nucleotides line up with TRBD1. CDR1 is MDHEN, CDR2 SYDVKM, per germline. This CDR3 is built from 14 residues. Unmatched junction bases numbered 7, after V lost 5 bases and J lost 4 bases.

This clonotype was counted only a few times. CDR3 sequence (DNA): TGCAGCGTTGAACTGCGTGGGGGGAACACTGAAGCTTTCTTT. Translating gives CSVELRGGNTEAFF. V is TRBV29-1 and J is TRBJ1-1; D possibly corresponds to TRBD1 (5 bases). Trimming took off 2 bases at V and 1 base at J, with 11 bases between the two ends. Germline V gene data show CDR1 as SQVTM and CDR2 as ANQGSEA. This CDR3 is built from 14 residues. Combining the CDR3 with reference TRBV29-1 and TRBJ1-1 gives the whole variable domain SAVISQKPSRDICQRGTSLTIQCQVDSQVTMMFWYRQQPGQSLTLIATANQGSEATYESGFVIDKFPISRPNLTFSTLTVSNMSPEDSSIYLCSVELRGGNTEAFFGQGTRLTVV.

The J gene is TRBJ2-1, the V gene TRBV29-1; D gene ambiguous. This CDR3 is 14 amino acids long. Germline V lookup: CDR1 SQVTM, CDR2 ANQGSEA. V was shortened by 4 bases and J by 8 bases, with 18 bases between the two germline ends. Here the CDR3 reads CSVALYRPRDEQFF. For the CDR3, the DNA is TGCAGCGTTGCGCTTTATCGGCCCCGGGATGAGCAGTTCTTC.

This clonotype was recorded a few times. This rearrangement joins TRBV7-3 to TRBJ2-7; D might be TRBD1 (6 bases). V was shortened by 2 bases and J by 2 bases, with 13 bases between the two germline ends. Germline V gene sequence: CDR1 SGHTA, CDR2 FQGTGA. There are 15 residues in the CDR3. CDR3 protein: CASSLGAGVPYEQYV. In DNA form, the CDR3 reads TGTGCCAGCAGCTTAGGGGCAGGGGTGCCCTACGAGCAGTACGTC.

A few counts support this clonotype. The chain combines TRBV6-5 with TRBJ1-5, with D maybe TRBD1 (5 bases). V was trimmed by 6 bases and J by 2 bases, leaving 14 bases between them. The CDR3 has 15 residues. CDR1 and CDR2 (germline): MNHEY, SVGAGI. CDR3 residues: CASRNTGGGNQPQHF. CDR3 nucleotide sequence: TGTGCCAGCAGGAACACAGGAGGAGGCAATCAGCCCCAGCATTTT.

This clonotype has ten or more counts. This chain links TRBV11-3 with TRBJ2-1; D is ambiguous. The CDR3 totals 11 residues. Germline lookup yields CDR1 SGHNT and CDR2 YENEEA. V lost 1 base and J lost 9, with 4 bases in between. CDR3 loop: CASSLGVEQFF. The CDR3 coding sequence is TGTGCCAGCAGCTTAGGGGTTGAGCAGTTCTTC. The variable domain in full, with the rest retrieved from reference TRBV11-3 and TRBJ2-1, is EAGVVQSPRYKIIEKKQPVAFWCNPISGHNTLYWYLQNLGQGPELLIRYENEEAVDDSQLPKDRFSAERLKGVDSTLKIQPAELGDSAVYLCASSLGVEQFFGPGTRLTVL.

Only a few counts were recorded for this clonotype. V usage is TRBV7-8 and J usage is TRBJ2-3; 7 bases are shared with TRBD2. This CDR3 has 15 residues. The germline CDR1 and CDR2 sequences are SGHVS and FQNEAQ. V was pared by 7 bases and J by 3 bases, with 10 bases of the junction left unmatched. CDR3 nucleotides: TGTGCCAGCAACCCAGGGAGGGGCCCTACAGATACGCAGTATTTT. Residues: CASNPGRGPTDTQYF.

The rearrangement joins TRBV6-2 or TRBV6-3 to TRBJ2-3; no definite D call. The CDR3 is made up of 14 amino acids. CDR1 MNHEY and CDR2 SVGEGT come from the germline V gene. Trimming shortened V by 6 bases and J by 2 bases, and 12 bases separated the two germline ends. Here the CDR3 DNA reads TGTGCCAGCAGCCATCCCGACCCCACAGATACGCAGTATTTT. It is translated as CASSHPDPTDTQYF.

V and J are TRBV5-6 and TRBJ2-1, with TRBD2 matching over 7 bases. V was pared by 3 bases and J by 6 bases, with 3 bases of the junction left unmatched. The CDR3 runs to 13 residues. Germline assignment: CDR1 SGHDT and CDR2 YYEEEE. The CDR3 loop is CASSSGTINEQFF. Here the CDR3 DNA reads TGTGCCAGCAGCTCCGGGACTATCAATGAGCAGTTCTTC. The full variable domain, in which reference TRBV5-6 and TRBJ2-1 provide the parts outside the CDR3, is DAGVTQSPTHLIKTRGQQVTLRCSPKSGHDTVSWYQQALGQGPQFIFQYYEEEERQRGNFPDRFSGHQFPNYSSELNVNALLLGDSALYLCASSSGTINEQFFGPGTRLTVL.

This clonotype was seen ten or more times. The V call is TRBV11-2, the J call TRBJ2-7, with D tentatively TRBD2 (6 bases). Trimming cost V 6 bases and J 1 base, with 13 bases left between them. CDR1 is SGHAT and CDR2 is FQNNGV in the germline V gene. This CDR3 is 14 amino acids long. The CDR3 sequence is CASRAIGGSYEQYV. CDR3 DNA: TGTGCCAGCAGGGCAATTGGGGGGTCCTACGAGCAGTACGTC.

V is TRBV5-1 and J is TRBJ1-1, with a tentative D call TRBD1 (5 bases). The germline V gene encodes CDR1 SGHRS and CDR2 YFSETQ. With 4 bases removed from V and 0 bases from J, the gap between germline ends came to 10 bases. The CDR3 contains 14 residues. The CDR3 region is CASSQTGLNTEAFF. The CDR3 nucleotides read TGCGCCAGCAGCCAAACAGGTCTGAACACTGAAGCTTTCTTT.

This clonotype was observed many times. CDR3 nucleotides: TGTGCCAGCAGCCAAGCTCGAGGGGAGCTGTTTTTT. This translates into CASSQARGELFF. The J gene is TRBJ2-2, the V gene TRBV7-3; D gene uncertain. CDR1 and CDR2 from the germline V gene are SGHTA and FQGTGA. Trimming stripped 5 bases from V and 8 bases from J, with 9 bases between. The CDR3 is 12 residues long.

The rearrangement links TRBV18 to TRBJ1-4; 12 positions match TRBD1. Germline trimming cut 1 base from V and 7 bases from J; bases unmatched to any gene: 7. The CDR3 totals 17 residues. The germline V gene encodes CDR1 KGHSH and CDR2 LQKENI. The CDR3 bases are TGTGCCAGCTCACCACGGGGACAGGGGGCGCGGAGTGAAAAACTGTTTTTT. It encodes CASSPRGQGARSEKLFF.

This clonotype was counted many times. The chain recombines TRBV20-1 with TRBJ2-1; tentatively, D is TRBD1 or TRBD2 (5 bases each). The germline CDR1 and CDR2 sequences are DFQATT and SNEGSKA (reference sequence). The CDR3 runs to 12 residues. Deletions cut 0 bases from V and 7 bases from J, with 7 bases between. The CDR3 DNA is TGCAGTGCTAGAGATGAGGGGAATGAGCAGTTCTTC. Its translation: CSARDEGNEQFF.

This chain connects TRBV19 to TRBJ1-2; perhaps TRBD1 as D (5 bases). Germline V CDR1 and CDR2: LNHDA, SQIVND (reference sequence). V dropped 4 bases and J dropped 4 bases, with 10 bases sitting between them. This CDR3 has 13 amino acids. This CDR3 reads CASSKAGSYGYTF. CDR3 nucleotides: TGTGCCAGTAGTAAGGCAGGGTCCTATGGCTACACCTTC.

A few counts support this clonotype. The chain couples TRBV7-2 to TRBJ2-3; 8 bases are shared with TRBD2. The CDR3 covers 20 residues. The V gene end was trimmed by 3 bases and the J gene end by 0 bases; junction bases not matched to a gene: 17. Per germline, CDR1 SGHTA and CDR2 FQGNSA. The CDR3 here is CASSFRAASGPPGSTDTQYF. The CDR3 coding sequence is TGTGCCAGCAGCTTTAGGGCGGCTAGCGGGCCACCAGGGAGCACAGATACGCAGTATTTT.